Following are 20 T cell receptor beta chains from one sample sequenced in a study of T-cell reconstitution after alpha-beta-depleted transplantation in children (dated by TCRdb to 2016 to 2017). Library prep was done by PCR. Sequencing took place on an Illumina HiSeq 2500. To normalize quantification of the TCRbeta repertoire, the TCR libraries were built with molecular barcoding that relied on unique molecular identifiers. The raw public data were reprocessed by TCRdb itself: fastp quality trimming at Q25, MiXCR clonotype calling, in-frame beta chains only. Records with the same CDR3 protein are collapsed into one entry carrying the most frequent genes and DNA. The table for this sample lists around 380,000 distinct CDR3 sequences; roughly a tenth of them were counted only once. The ten largest clones add up to roughly 6% of the sample. Sequenced material: PBMCs from the stem cell graft donor, taken from the stem cell graft. Receptors originate from a human donor who donated a stem cell graft to a child with acute myeloid leukemia.

The J gene is TRBJ2-2, the V gene TRBV7-8; TRBD2 agrees at 7 bases. Germline CDR1 reads SGHVS; CDR2 reads FQNEAQ. CDR3 size: 16 residues. J lost 0 bases, V lost 5 bases, and 6 bases had no gene match. The chain's CDR3 is CASSPSGAANTGELFF. The CDR3 coding sequence is TGTGCCAGCAGCCCCAGCGGGGCCGCGAACACCGGGGAGCTGTTTTTT. The variable domain in full, completed from reference TRBV7-8 and TRBJ2-2, reads GAGVSQSPRYKVAKRGQDVALRCDPISGHVSLFWYQQALGQGPEFLTYFQNEAQLDKSGLPSDRFFAERPEGSVSTLKIQRTQQEDSAVYLCASSPSGAANTGELFFGEGSRLTVL.

This clonotype was observed a handful of times. V usage is TRBV5-1 and J usage is TRBJ2-7; 8 bases match TRBD1. Germline-derived CDR1 and CDR2 are SGHRS and YFSETQ. After removal of 4 bases from V and 3 bases from J, the junction contained 9 bases not matched to a gene. CDR3 size: 15 residues. DNA of the CDR3: TGCGCCAGCAGCACGGGGACAGGTGGGTTCTACGAGCAGTACTTC. This gives the protein CASSTGTGGFYEQYF.

This chain connects TRBV5-1 to TRBJ1-2, with unresolved D. The length of the CDR3 is 14 residues. From germline, CDR1 is SGHRS and CDR2 YFSETQ. V lost 2 bases to trimming and J lost 4 bases, with 12 bases between them. The CDR3 DNA is TGCGCCAGCAGCTTAGGTGTGGCAGTCTATGGCTACACCTTC. As protein: CASSLGVAVYGYTF.

This clonotype was found a few times. This sequence joins TRBV11-1 and TRBJ2-3; TRBD2 agrees at 14 bases. The V segment lost 3 bases and the J segment 4 bases; nucleotides outside the gene matches: 6. Germline CDR1 and CDR2: SGHAT and FQDESV (reference sequence). The CDR3 contains 17 residues. The CDR3 DNA sequence: TGTGCCAGCAGCTTCGGGACTAGCGGGAGAAGGGCAGATACGCAGTATTTT. It translates to CASSFGTSGRRADTQYF.

V usage is TRBV6-4 and J usage is TRBJ1-4; D is possibly TRBD1 (5 bases). Trimming shortened V by 2 bases and J by 8 bases, and 9 bases separated the two germline ends. Per germline, CDR1 MRHNA and CDR2 SNTAGT. The length of the CDR3 is 13 residues. The CDR3 spells CASSDRDGEKLFF. The CDR3 bases are TGTGCCAGCAGTGACAGGGACGGGGAAAAACTGTTTTTT.

For this clonotype: One base away lies a much larger clone, so this may be a sequencing read error. The chain links TRBV4-3 to TRBJ2-7; D unclear. The germline gives CDR1 LGHNA, CDR2 YSLEER. V lost 2 bases to trimming and J lost 3 bases, with 8 bases between them. The CDR3 totals 13 residues. The DNA of the CDR3 is TGCGCCAGCAGCCAAAGACACAGCTACGAGCAGTACTTC. This encodes CASSQRHSYEQYF.

This clonotype has a handful of counts. The rearrangement uses TRBV6-5 and TRBJ2-1, with D unresolved. The CDR3 consists of 11 residues. The V end lost 0 bases, the J end lost 13 bases, and 7 bases lay between the germline ends. CDR1 is MNHEY and CDR2 is SVGAGI in the germline V gene. In DNA form, the CDR3 reads TGTGCCAGCAGTTACTCAGGGAAACAGTTCTTC. The encoded protein is CASSYSGKQFF.

The V gene is TRBV6-1, the J gene TRBJ1-2, with a tentative D call TRBD1 (6 bases). From germline, CDR1 is MNHNS and CDR2 SASEGT. The CDR3 has 13 residues. V dropped 5 bases and J dropped 6 bases, with 13 bases sitting between them. The CDR3 loop is CASSPDRIHGYTF. The CDR3 DNA sequence: TGTGCCAGCAGTCCAGACAGGATACATGGCTACACCTTC.

At least ten counts were recorded for this clonotype. The chain links TRBV7-2 to TRBJ2-7; TRBD1 aligns across 7 bases. CDR3 length equals 15 residues. Germline assignment: CDR1 SGHTA and CDR2 FQGNSA. V shed 1 base and J 2 bases; nucleotides not matched to a gene: 5. This CDR3 is CASSLVEGATYEQYF. As DNA, the CDR3 is TGTGCCAGCAGCTTAGTTGAGGGGGCCACCTACGAGCAGTACTTC.

This clonotype was counted many times. The chain is built from TRBV5-1 and TRBJ2-3; D is undetermined. The CDR3 totals 12 residues. CDR1 SGHRS and CDR2 YFSETQ come from the germline V gene. Trimming pared 3 bases from V and 2 bases from J, leaving 4 bases between. The CDR3: CASSYPTDTQYF. For the CDR3, the DNA is TGCGCCAGCAGCTATCCCACAGATACGCAGTATTTT. The variable domain in full, completed from reference TRBV5-1 and TRBJ2-3, reads KAGVTQTPRYLIKTRGQQVTLSCSPISGHRSVSWYQQTPGQGLQFLFEYFSETQRNKGNFPGRFSGRQFSNSRSEMNVSTLELGDSALYLCASSYPTDTQYFGPGTRLTVL.

This clonotype came up a few times. J is TRBJ2-2 and V is TRBV29-1; possible D gene TRBD2, 6 bases. The germline V gene encodes CDR1 SQVTM and CDR2 ANQGSEA. V dropped 6 bases and J dropped 0 bases, with 17 bases sitting between them. The CDR3 is made up of 16 amino acids. Here the CDR3 reads CSVGPSSVSNTGELFF. The CDR3, as DNA: TGCAGCGTGGGACCATCTAGCGTTTCGAACACCGGGGAGCTGTTTTTT.

The chain has TRBV4-3 and TRBJ2-5; weak D call: TRBD1 (6 bases). This CDR3 is built from 13 residues. With 7 bases removed from V and 5 bases from J, the gap between germline ends came to 14 bases. CDR1 and CDR2 from the germline V gene are LGHNA and YSLEER. The CDR3 nucleotides are TGCGCCAGCAAAGGAGCAGGGGAGGAGACCCAGTACTTC. Residues: CASKGAGEETQYF.

This clonotype was picked up a small number of times. The V gene is TRBV10-3, the J gene TRBJ2-5, with TRBD2 identical over 11 bases. CDR1 and CDR2 (germline): ENHRY, SYGVKD. This CDR3 contains 15 residues. Unmatched junction bases numbered 4, after V lost 6 bases and J lost 1 base. CDR3 sequence: CAISQTSGAQETQYF. CDR3 in DNA: TGTGCCATCAGCCAGACTAGCGGGGCCCAAGAGACCCAGTACTTC.

This clonotype was seen a few times. The chain links TRBV7-2 to TRBJ2-1, with D hard to call. Germline V CDR1 and CDR2: SGHTA, FQGNSA. V was trimmed by 7 bases and J by 7 bases, leaving 8 bases between them. The CDR3 length is 11 residues. In DNA, the CDR3 is TGTGCCAGCACCTCTGGTAATGAGCAGTTCTTC. This translates into CASTSGNEQFF.

This clonotype occurred a few times. The CDR3 nucleotides read TGCGCCAGCAGCTTGAAAGTGATAAGCGTTGATTACTACGAGCAGTACTTC. This gives the protein CASSLKVISVDYYEQYF. The chain links TRBV5-1 to TRBJ2-7; D unclear. Trimming took off 1 base at V and 3 bases at J, with 20 bases between the two ends. Germline values: CDR1 SGHRS, CDR2 YFSETQ. CDR3 length: 17 amino acids.

At least ten counts were recorded for this clonotype. CDR3 DNA: TGTGCCAGCAGCTCACAAAGGACAGTCATCGCCGATGGCTACACCTTC. The encoded protein is CASSSQRTVIADGYTF. This chain connects TRBV7-3 to TRBJ1-2; D possibly corresponds to TRBD1 (6 bases). The germline V gene encodes CDR1 SGHTA and CDR2 FQGTGA. The V end was cut by 4 bases, the J end by 6 bases, with 21 bases between. The CDR3 contains 16 residues.

This chain uses TRBV3-1 with TRBJ2-3, with D possibly matching TRBD1 (6 bases). The V end was cut by 0 bases, the J end by 11 bases, with 12 bases between. Germline lookup yields CDR1 LGHDT and CDR2 YNNKEL (reference sequence). The length of the CDR3 is 13 residues. CDR3 nucleotides: TGTGCCAGCAGCCAAGATGGGGGCGACAAGCAGTATTTT. Protein product: CASSQDGGDKQYF.

The chain uses TRBV5-1 and TRBJ1-2; D uncertain. V dropped 0 bases and J dropped 2 bases, with 11 bases sitting between them. Germline V gene data show CDR1 as SGHRS and CDR2 as YFSETQ. This CDR3 comprises 15 residues. The CDR3 nucleotides read TGCGCCAGCAGCTTGGAGTCGGGTAGCAACTATGGCTACACCTTC. Translating it yields CASSLESGSNYGYTF.

There are many counts of this clonotype. The chain carries TRBV4-1 and TRBJ2-4; 14 bases line up with TRBD2. The CDR3 runs 20 residues. Germline assignment: CDR1 MGHRA and CDR2 YSYEKL. With 1 base clipped from V and 0 bases from J, the junction kept 8 bases outside the gene matches. CDR3 sequence (DNA): TGCGCCAGCAGCCAAGCGGGAAGGACTAGCGGGAGGATAGCCAAAAACATTCAGTACTTC. Translated, it gives CASSQAGRTSGRIAKNIQYF.

The chain couples TRBV6-1 to TRBJ1-5; D gene uncertain. The germline V gene has CDR1 MNHNS and CDR2 SASEGT. The CDR3 contains 15 residues. Trimming shortened V by 7 bases and J by 0 bases, and 13 bases separated the two germline ends. The CDR3: CASTLSSNSNQPQHF. The CDR3 nucleotides are TGTGCCAGCACCCTAAGTTCAAATAGCAATCAGCCCCAGCATTTT.